Each of the 16 T cell receptor beta chains below was sequenced from the same sample in a study of beta chain features in type 1 diabetes. Every isolated RNA sample was fully reverse transcribed, so sequencing captured expressed TCRB transcripts. TCRdb keeps only in-frame clones here, not all; method: immunoSEQ multiplex PCR. Among about 240,000 clones, about 25% were seen once, and the ten largest hold approximately 4%. Sequencing was carried out using central memory CD4+ T cells from blood. The receptors were sampled from a man aged 25-45 years in good health.

This clone was detected only a few times. The chain uses TRBV7-9 and TRBJ1-1, with D possibly matching TRBD1 (5 bases). CDR3 length: 14 residues. Germline-derived CDR1 and CDR2 are SEHNR and FQNEAQ (reference sequence). V lost 3 bases, J lost 5 bases, and 13 bases lay in between. CDR3 amino acids: CASSFQTGGTEAFF. CDR3 DNA: TGTGCCAGCAGCTTTCAAACTGGGGGGACTGAAGCTTTCTTT.

The table lists this clone with a few counts. The chain recombines TRBV5-4 with TRBJ1-5, with D unresolved. Germline values: CDR1 SGHNT, CDR2 YYREEE (reference sequence). The CDR3 loop spans 13 amino acids. V lost 0 bases, J lost 7 bases, and 8 bases lay in between. The CDR3 sequence: CASSLAPEQPQHF. CDR3 DNA: TGTGCCAGCAGCTTGGCCCCCGAACAGCCCCAGCATTTT.

This clone was counted a few times. As DNA, the CDR3 is TGTGCGTCTGGGGCGGGAGGCTACAATGAGCAGTTCTTC. It yields the protein CASGAGGYNEQFF. The rearrangement uses TRBV11-3 and TRBJ2-1; 8 bases are a match to TRBD2. Germline V gene lookup returns CDR1 SGHNT and CDR2 YENEEA. This CDR3 spans 13 amino acids.

This clone has a handful of counts. One base away lies a much larger clone, so this may be a sequencing read error. The CDR3 coding sequence is TGTGCCAGCAGTCCCAAAGGGCGTGGGGATGAGCAGTACTTC. Translating it yields CASSPKGRGDEQYF. The chain links TRBV25-1 to TRBJ2-5; D not certain. V lost 5 bases and J 11 bases, leaving 21 bases between the germline ends. Germline V gives CDR1 MGHDK, CDR2 SYGVNS. The length of the CDR3 is 14 residues.

This clone was seen once. V is TRBV28 and J is TRBJ2-7; TRBD2 aligns across 12 bases. Per the germline V gene, CDR1 is MDHEN and CDR2 is SYDVKM. The CDR3 extends over 15 amino acids. V trimming: 2 bases; J trimming: 5 bases; junction bases outside the gene matches: 4. CDR3 protein: CASSLLAGGRHEQYF. The CDR3 DNA follows: TGTGCCAGCAGTTTACTAGCGGGAGGGCGACACGAGCAGTACTTC.

The chain carries TRBV7-2 and TRBJ2-7; a weak D match, TRBD2 (5 bases). Germline CDR1 SGHTA, CDR2 FQGNSA. V dropped 4 bases and J dropped 3 bases, with 13 bases sitting between them. This CDR3 has 14 residues. CDR3 protein: CASSSQAASYEQYF. The CDR3 region has the DNA TGTGCCAGCAGCTCCCAAGCGGCTAGCTACGAGCAGTACTTC.

J is TRBJ2-3 and V is TRBV29-1; 7 nucleotides line up with TRBD2. V dropped 7 bases and J dropped 5; count of bases not matched to a gene: 6. This CDR3 has 12 amino acids. Per the germline V gene, CDR1 is SQVTM and CDR2 is ANQGSEA. CDR3 DNA: TGCAGCGCCGACGGGAGGAGAGATACGCAGTATTTT. It yields the protein CSADGRRDTQYF.

V usage is TRBV11-2 and J usage is TRBJ2-3; D unclear. CDR3 length equals 14 residues. V was trimmed by 5 bases and J by 3 bases, leaving 12 bases between them. Germline lookup yields CDR1 SGHAT and CDR2 FQNNGV. CDR3 in DNA: TGTGCCAGCAGCATAGGGTGGCCAACAGATACGCAGTATTTT. This translates into CASSIGWPTDTQYF. Variable domain in full (rest from reference TRBV11-2 and TRBJ2-3): EAGVAQSPRYKIIEKRQSVAFWCNPISGHATLYWYQQILGQGPKLLIQFQNNGVVDDSQLPKDRFSAERLKGVDSTLKIQPAKLEDSAVYLCASSIGWPTDTQYFGPGTRLTVL.

The rearrangement links TRBV29-1 to TRBJ1-2, with unresolved D. CDR1 is SQVTM and CDR2 is ANQGSEA in the germline V gene. The CDR3 runs 13 residues. V gave up 6 bases and J gave up 7 bases, with 18 bases separating them. The CDR3 is CSVDGPGRSGYTF. The CDR3 DNA reads as TGCAGCGTGGACGGGCCCGGCCGGAGTGGCTACACCTTC.

This clone was counted only a few times. A much more abundant neighbour one base away suggests this may be a read error. The chain links TRBV5-8 to TRBJ2-3; no firm D call. V was shortened by 0 bases and J by 0 bases, with 5 bases between the two germline ends. Germline assignment: CDR1 SGHTS and CDR2 YDEGEE. The CDR3 loop spans 14 amino acids. The CDR3 DNA is TGTGCCAGCAGCTTGGCCGCTAGCACAGATACGCAGTATTTT. Protein: CASSLAASTDTQYF.

This clone was counted between two and nine times. The chain joins TRBV7-6 to TRBJ1-5; 7 positions agree with TRBD1. Losses at the gene ends were 3 bases for V and 2 bases for J; bases not matched to a gene: 4. From germline, CDR1 is SGHVS and CDR2 FNYEAQ. CDR3 length: 15 amino acids. CDR3 residues: CASSLTGRGNQPQHF. In nucleotides, the CDR3 is TGTGCCAGCAGCTTGACAGGGCGCGGCAATCAGCCCCAGCATTTT.

The chain has TRBV30 and TRBJ1-2; possible D gene TRBD1, 6 bases. The length of the CDR3 is 12 residues. Germline-derived CDR1 and CDR2 are GTSNPN and SVGIG (reference sequence). Trimming took off 5 bases at V and 0 bases at J, with 7 bases between the two ends. The CDR3 coding sequence is TGTGCCTGGGGACAGACTAACTATGGCTACACCTTC. This encodes CAWGQTNYGYTF.

There are a few counts of this clone. The CDR3 sequence is CAGSLGPSAGPYEQYF. As DNA, the CDR3 is TGTGCCGGATCTCTTGGGCCATCGGCAGGGCCCTACGAGCAGTACTTC. This chain connects TRBV30 to TRBJ2-7; D perhaps matches TRBD1 (5 bases). From germline, CDR1 is GTSNPN and CDR2 SVGIG (reference sequence). V was clipped by 8 bases and J by 2 bases, with 25 bases between them. The length of the CDR3 is 16 residues. Based on the CDR3 plus reference TRBV30 and TRBJ2-7, the full variable domain is SQTIHQWPATLVQPVGSPLSLECTVEGTSNPNLYWYRQAAGRGLQLLFYSVGIGQISSEVPQNLSASRPQDRQFILSSKKLLLSDSGFYLCAGSLGPSAGPYEQYFGPGTRLTVT.

Points on this clone: Other DNA variants within this sample encode the same CDR3. The CDR3 bases are TGTGCCAGCAGCCCGGGTGAGACCCAGTACTTC. It specifies CASSPGETQYF. The chain joins TRBV7-9 to TRBJ2-5; unclear D gene. Per the germline V gene, CDR1 is SEHNR and CDR2 is FQNEAQ (reference sequence). The length of the CDR3 is 11 residues. The germline V and J ends were trimmed by 5 bases and 5 bases, with 6 bases remaining between them.

The rearrangement links TRBV30 to TRBJ2-6; tentatively, D is TRBD2 (6 bases). V dropped 8 bases and J dropped 0 bases, with 17 bases sitting between them. In germline, CDR1 is GTSNPN, CDR2 SVGIG (reference sequence). The CDR3 is made up of 16 amino acids. CDR3 bases: TGTGCCAGTAGTCGACTAGGAGACTCTGGGGCCAACGTCCTGACTTTC. Amino acid sequence: CASSRLGDSGANVLTF.

The chain has TRBV7-2 and TRBJ2-7, with a weak D call TRBD2 (5 bases). CDR1 and CDR2 from the germline V gene are SGHTA and FQGNSA. The length of the CDR3 is 14 residues. The ends were cut back, 2 bases at V and 1 base at J, with 9 bases in the middle. The CDR3 protein is CASSLSRESYEQYF. CDR3 nucleotides: TGTGCCAGCAGCTTATCGAGGGAATCCTACGAGCAGTACTTC.